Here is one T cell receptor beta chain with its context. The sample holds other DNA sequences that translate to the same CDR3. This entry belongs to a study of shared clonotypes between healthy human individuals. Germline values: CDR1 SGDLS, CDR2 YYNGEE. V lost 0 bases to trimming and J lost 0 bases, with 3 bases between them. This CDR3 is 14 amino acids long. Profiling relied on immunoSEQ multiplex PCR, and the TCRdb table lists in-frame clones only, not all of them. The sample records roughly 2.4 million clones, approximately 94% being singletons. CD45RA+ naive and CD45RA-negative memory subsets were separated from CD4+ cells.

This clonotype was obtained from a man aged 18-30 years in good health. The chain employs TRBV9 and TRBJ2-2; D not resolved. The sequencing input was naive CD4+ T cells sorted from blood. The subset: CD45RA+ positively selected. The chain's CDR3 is CASSVGANTGELFF. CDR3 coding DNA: TGTGCCAGCAGCGTAGGTGCGAACACCGGGGAGCTGTTTTTT.